Each of the 12 T cell receptor beta chains below was sequenced from the same sample in a study of blood T cell repertoires in COVID-19. Sequencing used immunoSEQ multiplex PCR; TCRdb keeps in-frame clones, though not all of them. This table has approximately 85,000 clones, roughly 88% appearing once. Sequencing used peripheral blood. These receptors originate from a woman in her 50s in a cohort sampled during active COVID-19.

The CDR3 nucleotides are TGTGCCAGCAGTCCCGTCGGTTTGAATGCTGAAGCTTTCTTT. It yields the protein CASSPVGLNAEAFF. This rearrangement joins TRBV27 to TRBJ1-1; D gene uncertain. CDR1 and CDR2 (germline): MNHEY, SMNVEV (reference sequence). The CDR3 totals 14 residues. Trimming stripped 5 bases from V and 6 bases from J, with 16 bases between.

The V call is TRBV18, the J call TRBJ1-1; no reliable D call. The ends were cut back, 3 bases at V and 1 base at J, with 9 bases in the middle. The CDR3 has 14 residues. Looked up from germline, CDR1 is KGHSH and CDR2 is LQKENI. In DNA, the CDR3 is TGTGCCAGCTCACCGACACAGAGGAACACTGAAGCTTTCTTT. It encodes CASSPTQRNTEAFF.

The DNA of the CDR3 is TGTGCCAGCAGCGCGGGGACAGGGGGCGCGTCTGGCTACACCTTC. The encoded protein is CASSAGTGGASGYTF. The chain recombines TRBV7-6 with TRBJ1-2, with 12 bases identical to TRBD1. The CDR3 contains 15 residues. V trimming: 5 bases; J trimming: 7 bases; junction bases outside the gene matches: 8. Germline values: CDR1 SGHVS, CDR2 FNYEAQ.

The rearrangement uses TRBV2 and TRBJ1-1; 8 bases fit TRBD1. CDR1 is SNHLY and CDR2 is FYNNEI in the germline V gene. Unmatched junction bases numbered 4, after V lost 6 bases and J lost 1 base. This CDR3 region has 14 residues. CDR3 sequence: CASSRTGKNTEAFF. In DNA, the CDR3 is TGTGCCAGCAGCAGGACAGGGAAGAACACTGAAGCTTTCTTT.

The V call is TRBV18, the J call TRBJ1-1; D is uncertain. Trimming cost V 6 bases and J 3 bases, with 11 bases left between them. Germline V gives CDR1 KGHSH, CDR2 LQKENI. The CDR3 is 13 residues long. The CDR3 bases are TGTGCCAGCTCCGCGGTGGATGACACTGAAGCTTTCTTT. Amino acid sequence: CASSAVDDTEAFF.

CDR3 in amino acids: CASSTPGLAPYNEQFF. The CDR3 bases are TGTGCCAGTAGTACGCCGGGACTAGCGCCCTACAATGAGCAGTTCTTC. V usage is TRBV19 and J usage is TRBJ2-1; 10 nucleotides align to TRBD2. The CDR3 is made up of 16 amino acids. CDR1 and CDR2 (germline): LNHDA, SQIVND (reference sequence). V lost 4 bases and J lost 2; bases outside the gene matches: 5.

V usage is TRBV7-9 and J usage is TRBJ1-4; TRBD1 might be the D (6 bases). CDR1 is SEHNR and CDR2 is FQNEAQ in the germline V gene (reference sequence). V dropped 5 bases and J dropped 8 bases, with 21 bases sitting between them. The CDR3 loop spans 16 amino acids. The CDR3 DNA sequence: TGTGCCAGCAGCCTGCGAAAGGACAGCCTCTGGGAAAAACTGTTTTTT. Its protein product is CASSLRKDSLWEKLFF.

The J gene is TRBJ2-5, the V gene TRBV27; D is undetermined. The V gene lost 2 bases and the J gene lost 0 bases, with 4 bases spanning the gap. The CDR3 extends over 13 amino acids. Germline V gene lookup returns CDR1 MNHEY and CDR2 SMNVEV (reference sequence). The CDR3 sequence: CASSLAYQETQYF. For the CDR3, the DNA is TGTGCCAGCAGTTTAGCGTACCAAGAGACCCAGTACTTC.

The count of this clone is one. This chain links TRBV18 with TRBJ2-6; D unclear. The CDR3 consists of 16 residues. Germline V lookup: CDR1 KGHSH, CDR2 LQKENI. The V end lost 3 bases, the J end lost 0 bases, and 9 bases lay between the germline ends. DNA of the CDR3: TGTGCCAGCTCACCGCAGTATATCTCTGGGGCCAACGTCCTGACTTTC. As protein: CASSPQYISGANVLTF.

The chain combines TRBV6-5 with TRBJ1-4, with a weak D call TRBD1 (6 bases). V was cut by 7 bases and J by 7 bases, with 16 bases left in between. CDR3 length: 14 amino acids. Germline loops: CDR1 MNHEY, CDR2 SVGAGI. The CDR3 DNA reads TGTGCCAGCACCGACAGGATTGAGGGTGAAAAACTGTTTTTT. Its protein product is CASTDRIEGEKLFF.

This chain joins TRBV14 and TRBJ2-3; a possible D gene is TRBD1 (6 bases). With 1 base removed from V and 7 bases from J, the gap between germline ends came to 9 bases. The CDR3 contains 13 residues. The germline CDR1 and CDR2 sequences are SGHDN and FVKESK. Here the CDR3 reads CASSQARGNTQYF. The CDR3 DNA reads TGTGCCAGCAGCCAAGCGAGGGGGAATACGCAGTATTTT.

This chain joins TRBV28 and TRBJ1-1, with a tentative D call TRBD1 (6 bases). V lost 5 bases and J 4 bases, leaving 14 bases between the germline ends. Germline CDR1 is MDHEN and CDR2 is SYDVKM. The CDR3 length is 14 residues. The CDR3 is CASSHRDTGTEAFF. CDR3 in DNA: TGTGCCAGCAGTCACCGGGACACAGGCACTGAAGCTTTCTTT.